A selection of T cell receptor beta chains follows, all from one sample in a study of CD8+CD57+ T cells in acquired aplastic anemia. In TCRdb, the reads were re-called with MiXCR into one record per CDR3 protein. The sample includes hundreds of thousands of distinct CDR3 sequences, 45% to 65% seen only once; the top ten take around 1.2%. Material for sequencing was sorted CD4+, CD8+, or CD8+CD57+ T cells (not recorded which) from PBMCs. Receptors were obtained from a human donor with aplastic anemia. The CDR3 runs from the conserved cysteine through the conserved F or W. Each record gives: clone size, V gene, J gene, D gene, CDR3 protein, CDR3 DNA. The D gene is left open where the match is weak. Where a row states a size, it is once, few, many or the class of an expanded clone; other rows omit it.

clone size: -; V gene: TRBV6-5; J gene: TRBJ2-3; D gene: -; CDR3 protein: CASSYGGERTQYF; CDR3 DNA: TGTGCCAGCAGTTACGGGGGAGAGCGTACGCAGTATTTT
clone size: -; V gene: TRBV2; J gene: TRBJ1-6; D gene: -; CDR3 protein: CASKTRNNSPLHF; CDR3 DNA: TGTGCCAGCAAAACTCGGAATAATTCACCCCTCCACTTT
clone size: -; V gene: TRBV10-3; J gene: TRBJ2-7; D gene: -; CDR3 protein: CASHREGSSYEQYF; CDR3 DNA: TGTGCCTCACACCGCGAAGGAAGCTCCTACGAGCAGTACTTC
clone size: -; V gene: TRBV24-1; J gene: TRBJ2-3; D gene: TRBD2; CDR3 protein: CATSSASGGADPDTQYF; CDR3 DNA: TGTGCCACCAGCTCAGCTAGCGGGGGGGCCGATCCAGATACGCAGTATTTT
clone size: many; V gene: TRBV2; J gene: TRBJ1-6; D gene: -; CDR3 protein: CASRDRFGGDSPLHF; CDR3 DNA: TGTGCCAGCAGAGACAGGTTTGGGGGCGATTCACCCCTCCACTTT
clone size: once; V gene: TRBV10-3; J gene: TRBJ1-6; D gene: -; CDR3 protein: CASRVRSSYNSPLHF; CDR3 DNA: TGTGCCAGCAGAGTCAGGAGCTCCTATAATTCACCCCTCCACTTT
clone size: -; V gene: TRBV7-9; J gene: TRBJ1-1; D gene: -; CDR3 protein: CASSLRQDEAFF; CDR3 DNA: TGTGCCAGCAGCCTCAGACAAGATGAAGCTTTCTTT
clone size: -; V gene: TRBV20-1; J gene: TRBJ2-7; D gene: -; CDR3 protein: CSAGRLEQYF; CDR3 DNA: TGCAGTGCGGGCCGTCTCGAGCAGTACTTC
clone size: few; V gene: TRBV19; J gene: TRBJ1-5; D gene: -; CDR3 protein: CASSWVTGYSNQPQHF; CDR3 DNA: TGTGCCAGTAGTTGGGTCACAGGTTATAGCAATCAGCCCCAGCATTTT
clone size: -; V gene: TRBV9; J gene: TRBJ2-2; D gene: TRBD2; CDR3 protein: CASSPGSGPGELFF; CDR3 DNA: TGTGCCAGCAGCCCAGGTAGCGGGCCCGGGGAGCTGTTTTTT
clone size: -; V gene: TRBV24-1; J gene: TRBJ2-5; D gene: -; CDR3 protein: CATSETGETQYF; CDR3 DNA: TGTGCCACCAGTGAAACAGGGGAGACCCAGTACTTC
clone size: -; V gene: TRBV20-1; J gene: TRBJ1-1; D gene: -; CDR3 protein: CSAREGTMNTEAFF; CDR3 DNA: TGCAGTGCTAGAGAGGGCACTATGAACACTGAAGCTTTCTTT
clone size: -; V gene: TRBV18; J gene: TRBJ2-3; D gene: -; CDR3 protein: CASSPPSTDTRYF; CDR3 DNA: TGTGCCAGCTCACCACCGTCGACAGATACGCGGTATTTT
clone size: -; V gene: TRBV29-1; J gene: TRBJ1-2; D gene: -; CDR3 protein: CSVATDPSNYGYTF; CDR3 DNA: TGCAGCGTCGCCACGGACCCTTCTAACTATGGCTACACCTTC
clone size: -; V gene: TRBV7-9; J gene: TRBJ1-5; D gene: -; CDR3 protein: CASSLAFNQPQHF; CDR3 DNA: TGTGCCAGCAGCTTAGCCTTCAATCAGCCCCAGCATTTT
clone size: -; V gene: TRBV20-1; J gene: TRBJ1-2; D gene: -; CDR3 protein: CSASGQLYGYTF; CDR3 DNA: TGCAGTGCTAGTGGCCAGCTCTATGGCTACACCTTC
clone size: once; V gene: TRBV20-1; J gene: TRBJ2-1; D gene: TRBD1; CDR3 protein: CSATGTVYNEQFF; CDR3 DNA: TGCAGTGCTACCGGGACAGTGTACAATGAGCAGTTCTTC
clone size: few; V gene: TRBV20-1; J gene: TRBJ2-7; D gene: TRBD1; CDR3 protein: CSARAPTGFEQYF; CDR3 DNA: TGCAGTGCTAGAGCCCCGACAGGGTTCGAGCAGTACTTC
clone size: -; V gene: TRBV12-3/TRBV12-4; J gene: TRBJ1-5; D gene: -; CDR3 protein: CASNRGGNQPQHF; CDR3 DNA: TGTGCCAGCAATCGAGGGGGCAATCAGCCCCAGCATTTT
clone size: -; V gene: TRBV24-1; J gene: TRBJ2-3; D gene: -; CDR3 protein: CATSDWDGAGDTQYF; CDR3 DNA: TGTGCCACCAGTGATTGGGACGGGGCGGGAGATACGCAGTATTTT
clone size: many; V gene: TRBV7-3; J gene: TRBJ1-1; D gene: -; CDR3 protein: CASSPMRGAEAFF; CDR3 DNA: TGTGCCAGCAGCCCCATGCGGGGGGCCGAAGCTTTCTTT
clone size: -; V gene: TRBV19; J gene: TRBJ1-1; D gene: -; CDR3 protein: CASSIKTNTEAFF; CDR3 DNA: TGTGCCAGTAGTATAAAGACGAACACTGAAGCTTTCTTT
clone size: -; V gene: TRBV29-1; J gene: TRBJ2-7; D gene: -; CDR3 protein: CSIWDFYEQYF; CDR3 DNA: TGCAGCATTTGGGACTTTTACGAGCAGTACTTC
clone size: many; V gene: TRBV3-1; J gene: TRBJ2-2; D gene: -; CDR3 protein: CASSQQLTTGELFF; CDR3 DNA: TGTGCCAGCAGCCAACAGCTAACGACCGGGGAGCTGTTTTTT
clone size: once; V gene: TRBV10-3; J gene: TRBJ1-5; D gene: TRBD1; CDR3 protein: CATKDRASNQPQHF; CDR3 DNA: TGTGCCACCAAGGACAGGGCTAGCAATCAGCCCCAGCATTTT
clone size: many; V gene: TRBV12-5; J gene: TRBJ1-2; D gene: -; CDR3 protein: CASGLVPVGTNYGYTF; CDR3 DNA: TGTGCTAGTGGTTTGGTACCCGTCGGAACTAACTATGGCTACACCTTC
clone size: many; V gene: TRBV6-5; J gene: TRBJ2-2; D gene: -; CDR3 protein: CASSHRGVNTGELFF; CDR3 DNA: TGTGCCAGCAGTCACCGAGGGGTGAACACCGGGGAGCTGTTTTTT
clone size: -; V gene: TRBV2; J gene: TRBJ1-1; D gene: -; CDR3 protein: CASSEDLGSYTEAFF; CDR3 DNA: TGTGCCAGCAGTGAAGACTTGGGTAGCTACACTGAAGCTTTCTTT
clone size: -; V gene: TRBV2; J gene: TRBJ2-3; D gene: -; CDR3 protein: CASSEVSGTGSLTDTQYF; CDR3 DNA: TGTGCCAGCAGTGAAGTGAGCGGGACAGGTTCGCTGACAGATACGCAGTATTTT
clone size: -; V gene: TRBV20-1; J gene: TRBJ1-1; D gene: TRBD1; CDR3 protein: CSAGTGFF; CDR3 DNA: TGCAGTGCGGGGACAGGGTTCTTT
clone size: once; V gene: TRBV10-3; J gene: TRBJ1-6; D gene: -; CDR3 protein: CAINIDRDSPLHF; CDR3 DNA: TGTGCCATCAATATTGACAGAGATTCACCCCTCCACTTT
clone size: -; V gene: TRBV7-7; J gene: TRBJ2-7; D gene: TRBD2; CDR3 protein: CARDWAGGSYEQYF; CDR3 DNA: TGTGCTAGAGATTGGGCGGGAGGTTCCTACGAGCAGTACTTC
clone size: -; V gene: TRBV5-1; J gene: TRBJ2-3; D gene: TRBD1; CDR3 protein: CASSLGQTTDTQYF; CDR3 DNA: TGCGCCAGCAGCCTGGGACAGACCACAGATACGCAGTATTTT
clone size: -; V gene: TRBV7-3; J gene: TRBJ2-3; D gene: -; CDR3 protein: CASSPTKSSSTDTQYF; CDR3 DNA: TGTGCCAGCAGCCCTACCAAGAGTTCTAGCACAGATACGCAGTATTTT
clone size: -; V gene: TRBV2; J gene: TRBJ2-7; D gene: -; CDR3 protein: CASSEISYEQYF; CDR3 DNA: TGTGCCAGCAGTGAAATAAGCTACGAGCAGTACTTC
clone size: many; V gene: TRBV4-1; J gene: TRBJ2-1; D gene: TRBD2; CDR3 protein: CASSQMLAGTYNEQFF; CDR3 DNA: TGCGCCAGCAGCCAAATGCTAGCGGGAACCTACAATGAGCAGTTCTTC
clone size: -; V gene: TRBV5-1; J gene: TRBJ1-1; D gene: -; CDR3 protein: CASSLVPGSEAFF; CDR3 DNA: TGCGCCAGCAGCTTGGTGCCGGGTAGTGAAGCTTTCTTT
clone size: many; V gene: TRBV9; J gene: TRBJ2-5; D gene: TRBD2; CDR3 protein: CASSVGGSGGYQETQYF; CDR3 DNA: TGTGCCAGCAGCGTAGGTGGTAGCGGGGGGTACCAAGAGACCCAGTACTTC
clone size: -; V gene: TRBV5-4; J gene: TRBJ2-6; D gene: -; CDR3 protein: CASSPVISGANVLTF; CDR3 DNA: TGTGCCAGCAGCCCCGTGATCTCTGGGGCCAACGTCCTGACTTTC
clone size: -; V gene: TRBV2; J gene: TRBJ2-5; D gene: TRBD1; CDR3 protein: CASSQPGTGTRLGTQYF; CDR3 DNA: TGTGCCAGCAGTCAGCCGGGGACAGGGACGAGGTTGGGGACCCAGTACTTC
clone size: -; V gene: TRBV19; J gene: TRBJ1-6; D gene: -; CDR3 protein: CASSLEMGYNSPLHF; CDR3 DNA: TGTGCCAGTAGTCTCGAAATGGGGTATAATTCACCCCTCCACTTT
clone size: -; V gene: TRBV4-1; J gene: TRBJ1-2; D gene: TRBD1; CDR3 protein: CASSQDSRGIPRTGYGYTF; CDR3 DNA: TGCGCCAGCAGCCAAGACTCCAGGGGGATCCCTCGAACCGGGTATGGCTACACCTTC
clone size: -; V gene: TRBV10-3; J gene: TRBJ2-7; D gene: TRBD2; CDR3 protein: CAITKTGSGDHYEQYF; CDR3 DNA: TGTGCCATCACCAAAACAGGTAGCGGGGACCACTACGAGCAGTACTTC
clone size: many; V gene: TRBV11-2; J gene: TRBJ2-7; D gene: -; CDR3 protein: CASSLDRTLPYEQYF; CDR3 DNA: TGTGCCAGCAGCTTAGATCGAACCTTGCCCTACGAGCAGTACTTC